The source of this TCR beta chain is a study of shared clonotypes between healthy human individuals. Clones were read by immunoSEQ multiplex PCR, and TCRdb kept only the in-frame ones, dropping some. The sample lists nearly 500,000 clones; over 60% were seen once. In germline, CDR1 is SGHRS, CDR2 YFSETQ. This CDR3 contains 15 residues. Deletions cut 0 bases from V and 1 base from J, with 9 bases between. This clonotype originated in a woman aged 40 to 50 in good health. Some clones in this sample may be carry-over from other donors' samples. The rearrangement links TRBV5-1 to TRBJ2-3; a possible D gene is TRBD2 (6 bases). The sequenced sample was PBMCs. CDR3 in amino acids: CASSLGSGRTDTQYF. The CDR3 DNA follows: TGCGCCAGCAGCTTGGGTAGCGGACGCACAGATACGCAGTATTTT.